This TCR beta chain was profiled in a study of blood T cell repertoires in COVID-19. Study in general: COVID-19 samples, acute and convalescent, were from the United States, Italy and Spain. The analysed material was cDNA or gDNA that came from T cells, B-cell-depleted T cells, or PBMCs.

Original methodology: Reference gene primer amplification gave nucleated cell count estimates. Clones were read by immunoSEQ multiplex PCR, and TCRdb kept only the in-frame ones, dropping some. Clonal size and the V and J genes are those of that table, whereas D and trimming came from the DNA. The sample lists roughly 110,000 clones; around 89% were seen once. Trimming removed 0 bases at V and 5 bases at J, with 14 bases between. CDR3 length equals 15 residues. Germline assignment: CDR1 SGHNT and CDR2 YYREEE (reference sequence). V gene TRBV5-4 combines with J gene TRBJ1-2; D ambiguous. The receptor was isolated from a man between 50 and 59 years old with active or convalescent COVID-19. Sequencing was done on a sample of peripheral blood. The CDR3: CASSLVEGSWYGYTF. In DNA, the CDR3 is TGTGCCAGCAGCTTGGTTGAGGGCTCTTGGTATGGCTACACCTTC.